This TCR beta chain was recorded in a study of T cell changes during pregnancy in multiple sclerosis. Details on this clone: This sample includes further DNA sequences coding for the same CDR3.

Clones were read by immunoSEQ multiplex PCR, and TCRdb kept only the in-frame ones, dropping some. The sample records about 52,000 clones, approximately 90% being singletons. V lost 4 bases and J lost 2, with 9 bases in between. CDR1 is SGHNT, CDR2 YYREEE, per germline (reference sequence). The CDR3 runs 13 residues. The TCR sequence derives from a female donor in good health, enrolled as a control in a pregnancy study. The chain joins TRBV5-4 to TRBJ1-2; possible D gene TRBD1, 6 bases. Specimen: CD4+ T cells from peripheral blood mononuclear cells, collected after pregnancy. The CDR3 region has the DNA TGTGCCAGCAGCCGAGGACAGAACTATGGCTACACCTTC. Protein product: CASSRGQNYGYTF.